The rows below give T cell receptor beta chains drawn from one sample of a study of tumour-infiltrating T cells in Burkitt lymphoma. Profiling relied on immunoSEQ multiplex PCR, and the TCRdb table lists in-frame clones only, not all of them. The sample carries some 5,000 clones, about an eighth recorded once. The sequencing input was tumor tissue. The receptors derive from a human donor with Burkitt lymphoma. The CDR3 runs from the conserved cysteine through the conserved F or W. Fields, in order: CDR3 length, J gene, V gene, CDR3 protein.

CDR3 length: 14; J gene: TRBJ2-1; V gene: TRBV5-4; CDR3 protein: CASSLVENQNEQFF
CDR3 length: 14; J gene: TRBJ2-6; V gene: TRBV11-2; CDR3 protein: CASSLEAGTNVLTF
CDR3 length: 11; J gene: TRBJ1-1; V gene: TRBV19; CDR3 protein: CASSMVTEAFF
CDR3 length: 15; J gene: TRBJ1-1; V gene: TRBV11-2; CDR3 protein: CASSETGTENTEAFF
CDR3 length: 14; J gene: TRBJ1-5; V gene: TRBV6-1; CDR3 protein: CASISVMGNQPQHF
CDR3 length: 14; J gene: TRBJ2-2; V gene: TRBV7-3; CDR3 protein: CASSSNSGSGELFF
CDR3 length: 12; J gene: TRBJ1-2; V gene: TRBV28; CDR3 protein: CASSWTRSGYTF
CDR3 length: 15; J gene: TRBJ1-1; V gene: TRBV5-1; CDR3 protein: CASSLSAGVRAEAFF
CDR3 length: 14; J gene: TRBJ1-1; V gene: TRBV5-6; CDR3 protein: CASSLMEGYTEAFF
CDR3 length: 11; J gene: TRBJ2-5; V gene: TRBV15; CDR3 protein: CATSREETQYF
CDR3 length: 12; J gene: TRBJ2-1; V gene: TRBV5-4; CDR3 protein: CASSRDWNEQFF
CDR3 length: 16; J gene: TRBJ2-5; V gene: TRBV25-1; CDR3 protein: CASSAPDRRFHETQYF
CDR3 length: 15; J gene: TRBJ2-3; V gene: TRBV9; CDR3 protein: CASSVGEGGTDTQYF
CDR3 length: 12; J gene: TRBJ2-1; V gene: TRBV5-1; CDR3 protein: CASSEARDEQFF
CDR3 length: 15; J gene: TRBJ2-7; V gene: TRBV7-2; CDR3 protein: CASSLGTSPDYEQYF
CDR3 length: 13; J gene: TRBJ2-7; V gene: TRBV7-6; CDR3 protein: CASSLGDPYEQYF
CDR3 length: 17; J gene: TRBJ2-1; V gene: TRBV27; CDR3 protein: CASSLSIGTSGTGEQFF
CDR3 length: 15; J gene: TRBJ1-1; V gene: TRBV6-6; CDR3 protein: CASSYEGSEYTEAFF
CDR3 length: 14; J gene: TRBJ2-2; V gene: TRBV5-1; CDR3 protein: CASSPFLSDGELFF
CDR3 length: 16; J gene: TRBJ2-6; V gene: TRBV19; CDR3 protein: CASSTLPRSGANVLTF
CDR3 length: 16; J gene: TRBJ2-3; V gene: TRBV4-3; CDR3 protein: CASSQTASGWGGTQYF
CDR3 length: 14; J gene: TRBJ1-3; V gene: TRBV30; CDR3 protein: CASGRGGVANTIYF
CDR3 length: 15; J gene: TRBJ2-1; V gene: TRBV9; CDR3 protein: CASSVGGTGNNEQFF
CDR3 length: 14; J gene: TRBJ1-2; V gene: TRBV19; CDR3 protein: CASSIQGEIYGYTF
CDR3 length: 12; J gene: TRBJ2-7; V gene: TRBV7-9; CDR3 protein: CASSLEAREQYF
CDR3 length: 11; J gene: TRBJ2-5; V gene: TRBV20-1; CDR3 protein: CSAPAPETQYF
CDR3 length: 15; J gene: TRBJ2-1; V gene: TRBV11-3; CDR3 protein: CASSFRGGSGNEQFF
CDR3 length: 14; J gene: TRBJ1-5; V gene: TRBV4-1; CDR3 protein: CASSQVRGDQPQHF
CDR3 length: 12; J gene: TRBJ2-7; V gene: TRBV6-6; CDR3 protein: CASSYESYEQYF
CDR3 length: 15; J gene: TRBJ2-3; V gene: TRBV5-6; CDR3 protein: CASSLWAYAGDTQYF
CDR3 length: 15; J gene: TRBJ1-2; V gene: TRBV6-5; CDR3 protein: CASSYTDSRKGGYTF
CDR3 length: 13; J gene: TRBJ1-5; V gene: TRBV19; CDR3 protein: CASSITVYQPQHF
CDR3 length: 14; J gene: TRBJ2-4; V gene: TRBV5-5; CDR3 protein: CASSPGQVVNIQYF
CDR3 length: 15; J gene: TRBJ1-1; V gene: TRBV7-9; CDR3 protein: CASTSSPEGDTEAFF
CDR3 length: 15; J gene: TRBJ1-1; V gene: TRBV2; CDR3 protein: CASSEWDRGKNEAFF
CDR3 length: 14; J gene: TRBJ1-5; V gene: TRBV4-1; CDR3 protein: CASSQVGGDQPQHF
CDR3 length: 16; J gene: TRBJ1-4; V gene: TRBV10-3; CDR3 protein: CAISKDTGTGSVKLFF
CDR3 length: 16; J gene: TRBJ2-1; V gene: TRBV9; CDR3 protein: CASSPRVSGVYNEQFF
CDR3 length: 16; J gene: TRBJ2-3; V gene: TRBV5-1; CDR3 protein: CASSSGTSGSTDTQYF
CDR3 length: 14; J gene: TRBJ1-1; V gene: TRBV14; CDR3 protein: CASSSRMRNTEAFF
CDR3 length: 14; J gene: TRBJ2-1; V gene: TRBV4-1; CDR3 protein: CVSSRKTGYNEQFF
CDR3 length: 15; J gene: TRBJ1-4; V gene: TRBV28; CDR3 protein: CASSLSHRGDEKLFF
CDR3 length: 15; J gene: TRBJ2-3; V gene: TRBV7-3; CDR3 protein: CASNLTSGEADTQYF
CDR3 length: 15; J gene: TRBJ2-2; V gene: TRBV4-3; CDR3 protein: CASSQGSGGDGELFF